These T cell receptor beta chains were read from a single sample in a study of blood T cell repertoires in COVID-19. Some clones are missing from TCRdb's copy, which holds only in-frame ones; the method was immunoSEQ multiplex PCR. The sample records about 150,000 clones, roughly 80% being singletons. Input material: peripheral blood. These receptors originate from a human donor with acute or convalescent COVID-19. The donor label of this sample is uncertain. CDR3s include the opening cysteine and the closing phenylalanine or tryptophan. D genes are given only for firm matches. Some rows have no size entry. The others give once, few or many, or a class for an expanded clone.

>.|TRBV6-5|.|TRBJ1-6
CASKRQELSPLHF
TGTGCCAGCAAGAGGCAAGAACTTTCACCCCTCCACTTT
>.|TRBV5-1|.|TRBJ1-1
CASSMARSGNTEAFF
TGCGCCAGCAGCATGGCCAGGTCTGGAAACACTGAAGCTTTCTTT
>.|TRBV19|.|TRBJ2-6
CASSIGATGANVLTF
TGTGCCAGTAGTATTGGAGCTACAGGGGCCAACGTCCTGACTTTC
>.|TRBV24-1|.|TRBJ2-5
CATSDPRGTGETQYF
TGTGCCACCAGTGATCCCAGGGGAACTGGAGAGACCCAGTACTTC
>.|TRBV27|.|TRBJ1-1
CASSLIPGLGAGTEAFF
TGTGCCAGCAGTTTAATTCCGGGCCTCGGAGCGGGAACTGAAGCTTTCTTT
>TRBD2|TRBV7-9|.|TRBJ2-6
CASSPGGGGVYSGANVLTF
TGTGCCAGCAGCCCCGGGGGGGGCGGGGTCTACTCTGGGGCCAACGTCCTGACTTTC
>TRBD1|TRBV3-1/TRBV3-2|.|TRBJ1-1
CASSRQGGTEAFF
TGTGCCAGCAGCCGTCAGGGGGGCACTGAAGCTTTCTTT
>.|TRBV11-2|.|TRBJ2-1
CASSPGWDSLNNEQFF
TGTGCCAGCAGTCCCGGGTGGGACTCACTTAACAATGAGCAGTTCTTC
>.|TRBV5-1|.|TRBJ1-1
CASSLEWAVKEAFF
TGCGCCAGCAGCTTGGAATGGGCCGTGAAAGAAGCTTTCTTT
>TRBD1|TRBV6-5|.|TRBJ1-3
CASSTGVGNTIYF
TGTGCCAGCAGTACAGGGGTAGGAAACACCATATATTTT
>TRBD1|TRBV4-1|few|TRBJ1-5
CASSQEILQGDNQPQHF
TGCGCCAGCAGCCAAGAAATTCTCCAGGGGGACAATCAGCCCCAGCATTTT
>TRBD1|TRBV5-1|.|TRBJ1-2
CASTSRQGVDGYTF
TGCGCCAGCACTTCCAGACAGGGGGTAGATGGCTACACCTTC
>.|TRBV24-1|.|TRBJ1-2
CATSDASTGGERGGYTF
TGTGCCACCAGTGATGCCTCGACTGGGGGGGAGAGAGGTGGCTACACCTTC
>.|TRBV28|once|TRBJ2-5
CASSFFAGAYKETQYF
TGTGCCAGCAGTTTTTTTGCGGGGGCCTACAAAGAGACCCAGTACTTC
>.|TRBV21-1|.|TRBJ2-7
CASSKVGLANSYEQYF
TGTGCCAGCAGCAAAGTGGGACTAGCGAACTCCTACGAGCAGTACTTC
>TRBD2|TRBV19|.|TRBJ2-7
CASSIFPGGGSYEQYF
TGTGCCAGTAGTATCTTCCCGGGGGGTGGATCCTACGAGCAGTACTTC
>.|TRBV30|.|TRBJ2-3
CAFTQGGVADTQYF
TGTGCCTTTACCCAAGGGGGGGTAGCAGATACGCAGTATTTT
>TRBD2|TRBV9|.|TRBJ2-5
CASSVGLAGGLQETQYF
TGTGCCAGCAGCGTAGGGCTAGCGGGGGGGCTACAAGAGACCCAGTACTTC
>TRBD2|TRBV7-2|.|TRBJ2-3
CASSLRDYHTDTQYF
TGTGCCAGCAGCCTCCGGGACTACCACACAGATACGCAGTATTTT
>TRBD1|TRBV24-1|once|TRBJ1-5
CATSGNRGSGNQPQHF
TGTGCCACCAGTGGAAACAGGGGCTCAGGCAATCAGCCCCAGCATTTT
>.|TRBV19|.|TRBJ1-1
CASSMHRAYTEAFF
TGTGCCAGTAGTATGCACAGGGCGTACACTGAAGCTTTCTTT
>TRBD1|TRBV18|.|TRBJ2-7
CASSPQALRDRIYEQYF
TGTGCCAGCTCACCACAGGCCCTGAGGGACAGGATCTACGAGCAGTACTTC
>.|TRBV5-3|.|TRBJ2-1
CARSILGRSSVTEQFF
TGTGCCAGAAGCATCCTAGGTCGGTCTAGCGTCACTGAGCAGTTCTTC
>TRBD1|TRBV30|.|TRBJ1-6
CAWSLAGTGDSPLHF
TGTGCCTGGAGTTTAGCCGGGACAGGGGATTCACCCCTCCACTTT
>.|TRBV20-1|.|TRBJ2-1
CSASQGNWDEQFF
TGCAGTGCTAGTCAGGGTAATTGGGATGAGCAGTTCTTC
>.|TRBV9|.|TRBJ2-7
CASSPRQMSSYEQYF
TGTGCCAGCAGCCCCCGACAGATGAGCTCCTACGAGCAGTACTTC
>.|TRBV30|.|TRBJ1-5
CAWSHGGRQPQHF
TGTGCCTGGAGTCACGGGGGTCGACAGCCCCAGCATTTT
>.|TRBV5-1|.|TRBJ2-3
CASSFSQGTDTQYF
TGCGCCAGCAGCTTTTCTCAGGGCACAGATACGCAGTATTTT
>.|TRBV5-1|.|TRBJ1-3
CASRELGSGNTIYF
TGCGCCAGCCGGGAGCTTGGCTCTGGAAACACCATATATTTT
>TRBD1|TRBV2|.|TRBJ1-4
CASSLQGRDEKLFF
TGTGCCAGCAGTCTACAGGGGCGTGATGAAAAACTGTTTTTT
>.|TRBV6-1|.|TRBJ1-6
CASSGKGGVFYNSPLHF
TGTGCCAGCAGTGGGAAAGGGGGGGTCTTCTATAATTCACCCCTCCACTTT
>TRBD2|TRBV5-8|once|TRBJ2-5
CASSLGRLAGTETQYF
TGTGCCAGCAGCTTGGGCCGACTAGCGGGAACGGAGACCCAGTACTTC
>.|TRBV27|.|TRBJ2-2
CASRNRGGPGELFF
TGTGCCAGCAGAAACAGGGGAGGCCCCGGGGAGCTGTTTTTT
>TRBD2|TRBV11-2|.|TRBJ2-3
CASSLNVAGGYAQITQYF
TGTGCCAGCAGCTTAAACGTAGCGGGGGGCTATGCCCAGATCACGCAGTATTTT
>.|TRBV11-1|once|TRBJ1-2
CASSLASGEGYTF
TGTGCCAGCAGCTTAGCATCCGGGGAAGGCTACACCTTC
>TRBD1|TRBV19|.|TRBJ1-5
CASDGTGGGQPQHF
TGTGCCAGTGACGGGACAGGGGGCGGTCAGCCCCAGCATTTT
>TRBD1|TRBV4-2|.|TRBJ1-5
CASSQGGTGDQPQHF
TGTGCCAGCAGCCAGGGCGGGACAGGGGATCAGCCCCAGCATTTT
>TRBD1|TRBV6-5|once|TRBJ1-1
CASSRAGGRAEAFF
TGTGCCAGCAGCCGGGCAGGGGGGCGCGCTGAAGCTTTCTTT
>TRBD1|TRBV5-1|.|TRBJ2-5
CASSLVPTGGRETQYF
TGCGCCAGCAGCTTGGTTCCGACAGGGGGCAGGGAGACCCAGTACTTC
>TRBD2|TRBV4-1|once|TRBJ2-1
CASSHLSGGDYNEQFF
TGCGCCAGCAGCCACCTCAGCGGGGGGGATTACAATGAGCAGTTCTTC
>.|TRBV7-8|.|TRBJ1-3
CASSPATGTIYF
TGTGCCAGCAGCCCCGCAACCGGCACCATATATTTT
>.|TRBV3-1/TRBV3-2|.|TRBJ1-2
CASSQDSRIYNYGYTF
TGTGCCAGCAGCCAAGATTCCAGGATATATAACTATGGCTACACCTTC